Given below is one T cell receptor beta chain in context. The germline gives CDR1 LGHNA, CDR2 YNFKEQ. The CDR3 is 12 residues long. V lost 5 bases to trimming and J lost 6 bases, with 11 bases between them. These data belong to a study of blood T cell repertoires in COVID-19. Measured with immunoSEQ multiplex PCR; TCRdb has only the in-frame clones, and not every one. The table records some 81,000 clones, roughly 96% of them present only once. The receptor comes from a human donor with active COVID-19. The donor label of this sample is uncertain. Source material: peripheral blood. The V call is TRBV4-2, the J call TRBJ2-7; tentative D call: TRBD1 (6 bases). The CDR3 protein is CASSTRGSEQYF. The CDR3 bases are TGTGCCAGCAGCACCAGGGGAAGCGAGCAGTACTTC.